The 25 T cell receptor beta chains below all came from one sample that was sequenced in a study of T cells in women clearing cervical HPV infection. Sequenced by immunoSEQ multiplex PCR; TCRdb stores in-frame clones only, minus some. Its listing shows under 45,000 clones. The sample taken for sequencing was blood buffy coat. These receptors were taken from a woman aged 18-69 years with a cervical HPV16 infection that either progressed to CIN3+ or cleared (not recorded which).

The CDR3 is CASSLATGRGTEAFF. The sequenced CDR3 bases are TGTGCCAGCAGCTTAGCGACGGGGCGGGGCACTGAA. V gene TRBV7-2 combines with J gene TRBJ1-1, with a weak D call TRBD1 (5 bases). The sequence runs out 3 residues before the end of the CDR3; the remainder is reconstructed from the germline J gene. The CDR3 runs to 15 residues. The germline CDR1 and CDR2 sequences are SGHTA and FQGNSA. The V end was cut by 0 bases, the J end by 4 bases, with 12 bases between.

Note on this clone: The read halts 3 residues ahead of the CDR3 end, with the missing end drawn from the germline J gene. The chain links TRBV7-2 to TRBJ1-2, with a tentative D call TRBD1 (5 bases). Germline CDR1 reads SGHTA; CDR2 reads FQGNSA. The CDR3 length is 12 residues. The covered CDR3 bases are TGTGCCAGCAGCTTAGAATGGGGCGGC. It translates to CASSLEWGG. The complete CDR3 protein is CASSLEWGGYTF.

About this clone: The sequence runs out 3 residues before the end of the CDR3; the remainder is reconstructed from the germline J gene. This chain joins TRBV19 and TRBJ2-6; TRBD2 agrees at 10 bases. The junction had 7 bases not matched to a gene; V was cut back by 2 bases and J by 3 bases. The CDR3 loop spans 18 amino acids. Germline lookup yields CDR1 LNHDA and CDR2 SQIVND (reference sequence). CDR3 sequence reads: CASSIIAGGPRGANVLTF. The CDR3 bases that were read are TGTGCCAGTAGTATAATAGCGGGAGGCCCCCGTGGGGCCAACGTC.

Remarks on this clone: The CDR3 is cut off 3 residues early in the read; its end comes from the germline J gene. V and J are TRBV12-5 and TRBJ2-7, with 7 bases lining up with TRBD2. The CDR3 has 15 residues. V lost 4 bases to trimming and J lost 0 bases; unmatched junction nucleotides: 6. Germline lookup yields CDR1 LGHNT and CDR2 FRNRAP. The DNA read from the CDR3 is TGTGCTAGTGGTTCCCTGGGGGGGTACTCCTACGAG. It specifies CASGSLGGYSYE. The entire CDR3 is CASGSLGGYSYEQYF.

On this clone: The read stops 3 residues short of the end of the CDR3; the missing end is completed from the germline J gene. This rearrangement joins TRBV19 to TRBJ1-2; TRBD1 is a possible D gene (5 bases). The CDR3 has 17 amino acids. CDR1 and CDR2 (germline): LNHDA, SQIVND (reference sequence). The CDR3 is CASSIGSAGPSYNDYTF. CDR3 bases read: TGTGCCAGTAGTATAGGTTCGGCAGGGCCTAGTTACAATGAC.

Turning to this clone: Read sequence stops 3 residues before the CDR3 end, and the germline J gene provides the missing end. This chain links TRBV7-9 with TRBJ2-7; TRBD2 agrees at 7 bases. Germline V gives CDR1 SEHNR, CDR2 FQNEAQ (reference sequence). Trimming removed 8 bases from V and 5 bases from J; junction bases left unmatched: 12. This CDR3 has 14 amino acids. Incomplete CDR3 DNA: TGTGCCAGCCTCCTATCGGGGGGAGGCGACGAG. Translated, it gives CASLLSGGGDE. The CDR3 as a whole reads CASLLSGGGDEQYF. Complete variable domain (other parts from reference TRBV7-9 and TRBJ2-7): DTGVSQNPRHKITKRGQNVTFRCDPISEHNRLYWYRQTLGQGPEFLTYFQNEAQLEKSRLLSDRFSAERPKGSFSTLEIQRTEQGDSAMYLCASLLSGGGDEQYFGPGTRLTVT.

About this clone: The CDR3 end is not reached by the read, which stops 3 residues before it; the germline J gene fills it in. The V and J genes are TRBV7-3 and TRBJ1-2; 7 bases are a match to TRBD1. Germline values: CDR1 SGHTA, CDR2 FQGTGA. This CDR3 is 15 amino acids long. After removal of 5 bases from V and 4 bases from J, the junction contained 10 bases not matched to a gene. The CDR3 loop reads CASSEDRSESYGYTF. CDR3 DNA, as far as it was read: TGTGCCAGCAGCGAGGACAGGAGTGAATCCTATGGC.

With regard to this clone: The missing CDR3 end, 3 residues past where the read stops, is filled in from the germline J gene. The chain employs TRBV6-2 or TRBV6-3 and TRBJ2-7, with 11 bases fitting TRBD2. CDR3 length equals 16 residues. V was pared by 0 bases and J by 2 bases, with 3 bases of the junction left unmatched. Germline loops: CDR1 MNHEY, CDR2 SVGEGT. Incomplete CDR3 DNA: TGTGCCAGCAGTTACTCGATACTAGCGGGGGCCTACGAG. This sequence encodes CASSYSILAGAYE. The CDR3 in its entirety is CASSYSILAGAYEQYF.

With respect to this clone: The read finishes 3 residues shy of the CDR3 end, and the germline J gene is used to complete it. The J gene is TRBJ2-3, the V gene TRBV27, with TRBD2 matching 11 bases. The CDR3 is 15 residues long. The germline CDR1 and CDR2 sequences are MNHEY and SMNVEV (reference sequence). The CDR3 bases that were read are TGTGCCAGCAGTTCGACTAGCGGGGTTCGTGAAACG. Protein product: CASSSTSGVRET. In full, the CDR3 is CASSSTSGVRETQYF.

Concerning this clone: The read is 3 residues too short to cover the CDR3 end, so that end is filled in from the germline J gene. The V gene is TRBV30, the J gene TRBJ2-7; D gene unclear. The ends were cut back, 0 bases at V and 6 bases at J, with 12 bases in the middle. CDR1 and CDR2 (germline): GTSNPN, SVGIG (reference sequence). The CDR3 contains 13 residues. The CDR3 sequence is CAWSVDERTEQYF. The CDR3 bases that were read are TGTGCCTGGAGTGTAGATGAGCGTACCGAG.

Turning to this clone: The read ends 3 residues early relative to the CDR3; the germline J gene fills the gap. The rearrangement links TRBV7-2 to TRBJ2-7; D call uncertain. V was clipped by 5 bases and J by 0 bases, with 11 bases between them. Germline values: CDR1 SGHTA, CDR2 FQGNSA. This CDR3 contains 14 residues. The CDR3 here is CASSALAGSYEQYF. The sequenced CDR3 bases are TGTGCCAGCAGCGCCCTCGCCGGCTCCTACGAG.

Of note for this clone: The read stops 3 residues short of the end of the CDR3; the missing end is completed from the germline J gene. This sequence joins TRBV30 and TRBJ2-1; TRBD2 matches at 8 bases. J lost 3 bases, V lost 8 bases, and 6 bases had no gene match. The CDR3 covers 13 residues. Germline assignment: CDR1 GTSNPN and CDR2 SVGIG (reference sequence). The sequenced part of the CDR3 DNA is TGTGCCCCGCCAAGCGGGAGCTACAATGAG. It encodes CAPPSGSYNE. The full CDR3 protein is CAPPSGSYNEQFF.

Partial CDR3 DNA: TGTGCCACCAGCAGCCCAGGGGTAGCCTACGAG. Protein product: CATSSPGVAYE. The CDR3 in full is CATSSPGVAYEQYF. The rearrangement links TRBV15 to TRBJ2-7; D possibly corresponds to TRBD1 (6 bases). Coverage ceases 3 residues before the CDR3 finishes, and the germline J gene fills in the end. Germline CDR1 and CDR2: LNHNV and YYDKDF (reference sequence). The CDR3 loop spans 14 amino acids. Trimming removed 3 bases from V and 2 bases from J, with 11 bases in between.

A note on this clone: The sequence runs out 3 residues before the end of the CDR3; the remainder is reconstructed from the germline J gene. The chain joins TRBV5-6 to TRBJ2-2; D is unclear. Germline CDR1 is SGHDT and CDR2 is YYEEEE. The CDR3 consists of 15 residues. The DNA read from the CDR3 is TGTGCCAGCAGCTTGTATAACGGTTTTAATGAAAAG. This encodes CASSLYNGFNEK. The CDR3 as a whole reads CASSLYNGFNEKLFF.

Comments on this clone: The missing CDR3 end, 3 residues past where the read stops, is filled in from the germline J gene. The gene calls are TRBV5-1 and TRBJ2-1, with 9 bases matching TRBD2. Trimming removed 4 bases from V and 3 bases from J; junction bases left unmatched: 5. CDR1 and CDR2 (germline): SGHRS, YFSETQ. The CDR3 consists of 15 residues. Incomplete CDR3 DNA: TGCGCCAGCAGCATACTAGCGGGCCGCTACAATGAG. Translating gives CASSILAGRYNE. The CDR3 in full is CASSILAGRYNEQFF.

Of note for this clone: Read coverage stops 3 residues before the CDR3 terminus; the germline J gene supplies the remainder. The rearrangement joins TRBV18 to TRBJ1-4; no reliable D call. Trimming pared 2 bases from V and 0 bases from J, leaving 7 bases between. The CDR3 is made up of 15 amino acids. Germline V lookup: CDR1 KGHSH, CDR2 LQKENI. The sequenced CDR3 bases are TGTGCCAGCTCACCAAACATTGCAACTAATGAAAAA. It yields the protein CASSPNIATNEK. From start to end, the CDR3 is CASSPNIATNEKLFF.

A note on this clone: Read sequence stops 3 residues before the CDR3 end, and the germline J gene provides the missing end. The chain links TRBV28 to TRBJ1-5, with 7 bases lining up with TRBD1. V shed 6 bases and J 0 bases; nucleotides not matched to a gene: 14. Per the germline V gene, CDR1 is MDHEN and CDR2 is SYDVKM. This CDR3 contains 18 residues. The CDR3 spells CASRPRTGGHYSNQPQHF. The CDR3 bases that were read are TGTGCCAGCAGACCTAGGACAGGCGGACATTATAGCAATCAGCCC.

Concerning this clone itself: The read terminates 3 residues ahead of where the CDR3 ends, so the germline J gene completes it. The chain combines TRBV20-1 with TRBJ2-7; TRBD2 agrees at 14 bases. The CDR3 extends over 15 amino acids. From germline, CDR1 is DFQATT and CDR2 SNEGSKA (reference sequence). V dropped 5 bases and J dropped 3; count of bases not matched to a gene: 6. Partial CDR3 DNA: TGCAGTGCTGGAGGACTAGCGGGAGGTTACTACGAG. Residues: CSAGGLAGGYYE. Given in full, the CDR3 is CSAGGLAGGYYEQYF.

As regards this clone: From the germline J gene comes the end of the CDR3, since the read stops 3 residues before it. The identical CDR3 is also encoded by other nucleotide sequences in the sample. The V call is TRBV7-3, the J call TRBJ1-3, with D perhaps matching TRBD1 (6 bases). Germline V gene data show CDR1 as SGHTA and CDR2 as FQGTGA. The germline V and J ends were trimmed by 5 bases and 0 bases, with 8 bases remaining between them. The CDR3 contains 14 residues. The part of the CDR3 DNA that was read is TGTGCCAGCAGCCCAGGGGTCTCTGGAAACACC. This codes for CASSPGVSGNT. The entire CDR3 protein is CASSPGVSGNTIYF. Full variable domain (outside the CDR3, taken from reference TRBV7-3 and TRBJ1-3): GAGVSQTPSNKVTEKGKYVELRCDPISGHTALYWYRQSLGQGPEFLIYFQGTGAADDSGLPNDRFFAVRPEGSVSTLKIQRTERGDSAVYLCASSPGVSGNTIYFGEGSWLTVV.

In the case of this clone: The CDR3 goes on 3 residues after the read ends, and that part is filled in from the germline J gene. V gene TRBV30 combines with J gene TRBJ1-2; maybe TRBD1 (6 bases). From germline, CDR1 is GTSNPN and CDR2 SVGIG (reference sequence). The CDR3 consists of 15 residues. The part of the CDR3 DNA that was read is TGTGCCTGGAGTGTACAGTCGACAGGCCGTGAGGAC. Translating gives CAWSVQSTGRED. The whole CDR3 region reads CAWSVQSTGREDYTF.

As to this clone: The DNA ends 3 residues before the CDR3 does, and the rest of the CDR3 is filled in from the germline J gene. This sequence joins TRBV5-1 and TRBJ2-4; 13 nucleotides agree with TRBD2. This CDR3 has 17 residues. The germline V gene encodes CDR1 SGHRS and CDR2 YFSETQ. The sequenced CDR3 bases are TGCGCCAGCAGCTTGGAGACTAGCGGGAGGTTTCGAGAGACT. Its protein product is CASSLETSGRFRET. The CDR3 as a whole reads CASSLETSGRFRETQYF.

Worth noting for this clone: Read sequence stops 3 residues before the CDR3 end, and the germline J gene provides the missing end. V is TRBV20-1 and J is TRBJ1-2; possibly TRBD1 for D (5 bases). Germline V gene sequence: CDR1 DFQATT, CDR2 SNEGSKA (reference sequence). The CDR3 loop spans 15 amino acids. The ends were cut back, 4 bases at V and 1 base at J, with 16 bases in the middle. The part of the CDR3 DNA that was read is TGCAGTGCTACCGCCGGCAGGGTGGGTAACTATGGC. This translates into CSATAGRVGNYG. The full CDR3 protein is CSATAGRVGNYGYTF.

Comments on this clone: The read finishes 3 residues shy of the CDR3 end, and the germline J gene is used to complete it. The V gene is TRBV29-1, the J gene TRBJ2-1; TRBD2 agrees at 14 bases. Germline assignment: CDR1 SQVTM and CDR2 ANQGSEA. The CDR3 extends over 16 amino acids. Unmatched junction bases numbered 12, after V lost 6 bases and J lost 8 bases. The part of the CDR3 DNA that was read is TGCAGCGTCGCGGGACTAGCGGGAGAAACTGGGGATGAG. Translating gives CSVAGLAGETGDE. The complete CDR3 sequence is CSVAGLAGETGDEQFF.

Concerning this clone itself: The read comes to an end 3 residues before the CDR3 does, leaving the germline J gene to fill in the end. The chain couples TRBV4-1 to TRBJ2-4; 12 bases fit TRBD1. Germline loops: CDR1 MGHRA, CDR2 YSYEKL. The CDR3 is 15 residues long. This CDR3 is CASSLGQGAGRGQYF. CDR3 bases read: TGCGCCAGCAGCCTGGGACAGGGGGCAGGACGAGGT.

As concerns this clone: Read sequence stops 3 residues before the CDR3 end, and the germline J gene provides the missing end. The rearrangement links TRBV29-1 to TRBJ1-5; the D is unclear. There are 16 residues in the CDR3. The germline V and J ends were trimmed by 0 bases and 2 bases, with 14 bases remaining between them. Germline-derived CDR1 and CDR2 are SQVTM and ANQGSEA. The CDR3 spells CSVEEAVHRGNQPQHF. Incomplete CDR3 DNA: TGCAGCGTTGAAGAGGCGGTCCACCGTGGCAATCAGCCC.